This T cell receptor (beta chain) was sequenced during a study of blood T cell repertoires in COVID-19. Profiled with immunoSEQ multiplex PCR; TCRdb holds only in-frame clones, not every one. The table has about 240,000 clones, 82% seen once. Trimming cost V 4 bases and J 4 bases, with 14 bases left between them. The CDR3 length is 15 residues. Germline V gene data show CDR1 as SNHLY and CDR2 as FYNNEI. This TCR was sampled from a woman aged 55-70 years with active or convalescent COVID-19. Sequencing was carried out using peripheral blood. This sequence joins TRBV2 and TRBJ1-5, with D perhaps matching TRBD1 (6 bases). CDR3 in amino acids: CASSVATGPNQPQHF. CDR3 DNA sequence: TGTGCCAGCAGTGTAGCGACAGGCCCGAATCAGCCCCAGCATTTT.